Shown below are 26 T cell receptor beta chains from a single sample sequenced in a study of T cells expressing NK-cell markers. Using the 5' RACE reads, TCRdb records one entry per CDR3 protein without DNA. The sample holds approximately 150,000 distinct CDR3 sequences. Material: blood T cells: a sorted CD56 or NKG2C T cell subset, CD4+ or CD8+ T cells, or bulk PBMC T cells (not recorded which). These receptors came from a man younger than 30 in good health.

The chain uses TRBV6-1 and TRBJ2-1. CDR3 size: 15 residues. Germline V lookup: CDR1 MNHNS, CDR2 SASEGT. The CDR3 spells CASRELGRSLGEQFF.

The chain uses TRBV19 and TRBJ2-1; TCRdb returns TRBD2, unconfirmable since there is no DNA. Germline values: CDR1 LNHDA, CDR2 SQIVND (reference sequence). The CDR3 totals 14 residues. CDR3 sequence reads: CASSYSGSFNEQFF.

The chain has TRBV7-9 and TRBJ2-3; absent DNA, TCRdb's TRBD2 call cannot be checked. From germline, CDR1 is SEHNR and CDR2 FQNEAQ (reference sequence). The CDR3 extends over 16 amino acids. The CDR3 reads CASSSTLAGVLDTQYF.

The chain employs TRBV30 and TRBJ1-1; TCRdb designates TRBD1, a call that cannot be tested without DNA. Germline CDR1 and CDR2: GTSNPN and SVGIG (reference sequence). The CDR3 loop spans 14 amino acids. CDR3: CAWRDGTKNTEAFF.

The V gene is TRBV4-3, the J gene TRBJ1-5. The CDR3 loop spans 14 amino acids. Germline CDR1 and CDR2: LGHNA and YSLEER. CDR3 protein: CASSFLISNQPQHF.

The V and J genes are TRBV7-2 and TRBJ2-3; no DNA is available, so the TRBD2 call from TCRdb remains unchecked. The CDR3 has 15 residues. CDR1 is SGHTA and CDR2 is FQGNSA in the germline V gene. The chain's CDR3 is CASSLVSGSTDTQYF.

V and J are TRBV14 and TRBJ1-3. The CDR3 is made up of 14 amino acids. The V gene's germline CDR1 is SGHDN and CDR2 FVKESK. The CDR3 here is CASSQWRSGDTIYF.

The gene calls are TRBV6-1 and TRBJ2-1; with no DNA, the TCRdb D assignment of TRBD2 cannot be verified. Germline V gene data show CDR1 as MNHNS and CDR2 as SASEGT. The CDR3 loop spans 15 amino acids. The CDR3 is CASMSSGSIEDEQFF.

This chain links TRBV30 with TRBJ2-5; TCRdb names TRBD1, which stays unverified in the absence of DNA. Germline V gives CDR1 GTSNPN, CDR2 SVGIG (reference sequence). CDR3 length: 15 residues. The CDR3 loop is CAWSVGALGGETQYF.

V usage is TRBV12-3 or TRBV12-4 and J usage is TRBJ1-4; lacking DNA, the TRBD1 call made by TCRdb goes unchecked. The CDR3 length is 15 residues. CDR3 sequence: CASTDRAATNEKLFF.

The chain is built from TRBV19 and TRBJ1-5; TCRdb's D gene call, TRBD1, goes unchecked for lack of DNA. Germline V gives CDR1 LNHDA, CDR2 SQIVND (reference sequence). This CDR3 has 14 amino acids. CDR3 sequence reads: CASTRDREIQPQHF. Full variable domain (remainder filled in from reference TRBV19 and TRBJ1-5): DGGITQSPKYLFRKEGQNVTLSCEQNLNHDAMYWYRQDPGQGLRLIYYSQIVNDFQKGDIAEGYSVSREKKESFPLTVTSAQKNPTAFYLCASTRDREIQPQHFGDGTRLSIL.

J is TRBJ2-1 and V is TRBV18; TCRdb indicates TRBD1, and absent DNA this call remains unverified. This CDR3 comprises 15 residues. The germline V gene encodes CDR1 KGHSH and CDR2 LQKENI. CDR3 residues: CASSPEGGAYNEQFF. The full variable domain, completed using reference TRBV18 and TRBJ2-1, is NAGVMQNPRHLVRRRGQEARLRCSPMKGHSHVYWYRQLPEEGLKFMVYLQKENIIDESGMPKERFSAEFPKEGPSILRIQQVVRGDSAAYFCASSPEGGAYNEQFFGPGTRLTVL.

This chain connects TRBV5-4 to TRBJ2-1; TCRdb names TRBD1, which stays unverified in the absence of DNA. The CDR3 has 17 residues. CDR1 and CDR2 (germline): SGHNT, YYREEE (reference sequence). CDR3 in amino acids: CASSLGYRQSSYNEQFF. Using reference TRBV5-4 and TRBJ2-1 for the parts outside the CDR3, the full variable domain is ETGVTQSPTHLIKTRGQQVTLRCSSQSGHNTVSWYQQALGQGPQFIFQYYREEENGRGNFPPRFSGLQFPNYSSELNVNALELDDSALYLCASSLGYRQSSYNEQFFGPGTRLTVL.

The rearrangement joins TRBV5-6 to TRBJ2-1; TCRdb's D call, TRBD1, is unchecked because there is no DNA. Germline values: CDR1 SGHDT, CDR2 YYEEEE. This CDR3 is 13 amino acids long. Here the CDR3 reads CASSPRQGSKQFF.

The chain links TRBV7-8 to TRBJ2-2; the TCRdb D gene call, TRBD1, has no DNA to confirm it. Per germline, CDR1 SGHVS and CDR2 FQNEAQ. The CDR3 is 16 amino acids. CDR3 protein: CASSLFGTGAAGELFF.

The CDR3 loop reads CASGGSTAGELFF. V usage is TRBV12-3 or TRBV12-4 and J usage is TRBJ2-2; without DNA, the TCRdb call of TRBD1 cannot be checked. This CDR3 comprises 13 residues.

V gene TRBV9 combines with J gene TRBJ2-1; as DNA is missing, the TRBD2 call by TCRdb cannot be tested. The CDR3 extends over 12 amino acids. Germline CDR1 and CDR2: SGDLS and YYNGEE. The CDR3: CASSGGRNEQFF. Drawing the rest from reference TRBV9 and TRBJ2-1, the complete variable domain is DSGVTQTPKHLITATGQRVTLRCSPRSGDLSVYWYQQSLDQGLQFLIQYYNGEERAKGNILERFSAQQFPDLHSELNLSSLELGDSALYFCASSGGRNEQFFGPGTRLTVL.

The rearrangement uses TRBV15 and TRBJ2-2. This CDR3 has 15 amino acids. Per the germline V gene, CDR1 is LNHNV and CDR2 is YYDKDF (reference sequence). CDR3 amino acids: CATSRDIASTGELFF. Variable domain in full (rest from reference TRBV15 and TRBJ2-2): DAMVIQNPRYQVTQFGKPVTLSCSQTLNHNVMYWYQQKSSQAPKLLFHYYDKDFNNEADTPDNFQSRRPNTSFCFLDIRSPGLGDTAMYLCATSRDIASTGELFFGEGSRLTVL.

This chain uses TRBV6-5 with TRBJ2-7. Germline values: CDR1 MNHEY, CDR2 SVGAGI. The CDR3 has 14 residues. The CDR3 region is CASSSINSSPEQYF.

The rearrangement joins TRBV4-1 to TRBJ2-3. This CDR3 has 14 residues. CDR1 is MGHRA, CDR2 YSYEKL, per germline. Here the CDR3 reads CASSLRPDTDTQYF.

The chain joins TRBV6-5 to TRBJ2-5; TCRdb gives TRBD1 as the D gene, but with no DNA this cannot be confirmed. Germline V gives CDR1 MNHEY, CDR2 SVGAGI. This CDR3 contains 16 residues. The CDR3 spells CASSYPSLTGGETQYF.

This rearrangement joins TRBV27 to TRBJ2-2; TCRdb's D gene call, TRBD1, goes unchecked for lack of DNA. Germline assignment: CDR1 MNHEY and CDR2 SMNVEV (reference sequence). The CDR3 sequence is 14 residues long. CDR3 amino acids: CASSWGQTTGELFF.

The rearrangement joins TRBV7-9 to TRBJ2-2; no DNA is available, so the TRBD1 call from TCRdb remains unchecked. Looked up from germline, CDR1 is SEHNR and CDR2 is FQNEAQ (reference sequence). The CDR3 runs to 16 residues. The CDR3 spells CASSLRSGKNTGELFF.

V and J are TRBV4-3 and TRBJ1-1; the D call of TRBD1 rests on TCRdb alone, since no DNA is present to check it. Germline loops: CDR1 LGHNA, CDR2 YSLEER. The CDR3 has 15 amino acids. CDR3 loop: CASSQAQGSNTEAFF.

This chain joins TRBV5-6 and TRBJ1-4; checking the TCRdb D call of TRBD1 is not possible without DNA. There are 17 residues in the CDR3. The V gene's germline CDR1 is SGHDT and CDR2 YYEEEE. The CDR3: CASSAPGTGATNEKLFF. Drawing the rest from reference TRBV5-6 and TRBJ1-4, the complete variable domain is DAGVTQSPTHLIKTRGQQVTLRCSPKSGHDTVSWYQQALGQGPQFIFQYYEEEERQRGNFPDRFSGHQFPNYSSELNVNALLLGDSALYLCASSAPGTGATNEKLFFGSGTQLSVL.

The chain combines TRBV4-3 with TRBJ2-1; the TCRdb call, TRBD2, lacks DNA for checking. This CDR3 is 17 amino acids long. Germline V gives CDR1 LGHNA, CDR2 YSLEER. The chain's CDR3 is CASSPGIAGVVDNEQFF.